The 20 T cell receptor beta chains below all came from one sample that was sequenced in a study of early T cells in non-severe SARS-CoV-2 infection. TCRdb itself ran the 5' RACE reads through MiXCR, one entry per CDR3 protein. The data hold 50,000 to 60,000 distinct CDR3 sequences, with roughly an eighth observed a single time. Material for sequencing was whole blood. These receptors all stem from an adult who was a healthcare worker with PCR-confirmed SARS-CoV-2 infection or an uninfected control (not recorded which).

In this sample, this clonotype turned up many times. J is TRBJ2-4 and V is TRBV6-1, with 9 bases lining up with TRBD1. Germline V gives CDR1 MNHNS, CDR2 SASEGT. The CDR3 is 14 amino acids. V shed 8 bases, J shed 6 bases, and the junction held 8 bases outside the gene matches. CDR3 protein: CASSHRGRGNIQYF. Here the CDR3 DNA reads TGTGCCAGCTCCCACAGGGGGCGCGGAAACATTCAGTACTTC.

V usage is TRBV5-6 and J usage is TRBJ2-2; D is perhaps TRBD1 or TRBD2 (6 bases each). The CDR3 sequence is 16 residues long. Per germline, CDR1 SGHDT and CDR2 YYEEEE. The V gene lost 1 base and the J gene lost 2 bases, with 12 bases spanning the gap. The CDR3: CASSLFGGRNTGELFF. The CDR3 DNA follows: TGTGCCAGCAGCTTGTTCGGGGGCAGAAACACCGGGGAGCTGTTTTTT.

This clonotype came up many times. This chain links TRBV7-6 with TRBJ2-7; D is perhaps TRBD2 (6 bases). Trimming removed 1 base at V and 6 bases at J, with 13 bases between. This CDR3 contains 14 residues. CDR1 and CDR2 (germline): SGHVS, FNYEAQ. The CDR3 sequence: CASSLGGMGGEQYF. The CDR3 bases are TGTGCCAGCAGCTTAGGAGGGATGGGGGGCGAGCAGTACTTC.

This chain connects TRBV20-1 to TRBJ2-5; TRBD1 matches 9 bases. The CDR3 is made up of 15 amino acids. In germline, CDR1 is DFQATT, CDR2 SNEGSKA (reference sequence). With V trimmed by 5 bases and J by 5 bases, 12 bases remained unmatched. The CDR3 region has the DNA TGCAGTGCTCCAAAACCGGGGACAGGGAAGGAGACCCAGTACTTC. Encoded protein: CSAPKPGTGKETQYF.

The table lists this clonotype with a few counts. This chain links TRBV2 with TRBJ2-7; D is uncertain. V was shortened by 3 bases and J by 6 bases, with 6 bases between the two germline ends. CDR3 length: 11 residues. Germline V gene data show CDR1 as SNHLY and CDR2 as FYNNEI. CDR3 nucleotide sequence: TGTGCCAGCAGTGACTTCCTCGAGCAGTACTTC. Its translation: CASSDFLEQYF.

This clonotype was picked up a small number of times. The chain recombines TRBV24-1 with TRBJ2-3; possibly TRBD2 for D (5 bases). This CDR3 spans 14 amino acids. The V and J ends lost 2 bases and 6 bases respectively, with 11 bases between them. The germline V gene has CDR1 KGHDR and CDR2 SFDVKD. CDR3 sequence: CATSDSASRDTQYF. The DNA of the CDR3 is TGTGCCACCAGTGATTCGGCTAGCAGGGATACGCAGTATTTT.

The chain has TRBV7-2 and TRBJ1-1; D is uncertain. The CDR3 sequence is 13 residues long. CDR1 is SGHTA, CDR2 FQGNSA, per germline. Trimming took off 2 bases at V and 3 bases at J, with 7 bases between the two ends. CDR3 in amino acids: CASSLFGYTEAFF. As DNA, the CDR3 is TGTGCCAGCAGCTTATTTGGGTACACTGAAGCTTTCTTT.

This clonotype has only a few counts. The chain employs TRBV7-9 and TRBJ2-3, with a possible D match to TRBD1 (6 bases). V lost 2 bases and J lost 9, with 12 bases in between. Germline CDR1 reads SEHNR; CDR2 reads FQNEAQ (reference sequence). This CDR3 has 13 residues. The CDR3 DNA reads TGTGCCAGCAGCTTACCGACCCAGGGGACGCAGTATTTT. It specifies CASSLPTQGTQYF.

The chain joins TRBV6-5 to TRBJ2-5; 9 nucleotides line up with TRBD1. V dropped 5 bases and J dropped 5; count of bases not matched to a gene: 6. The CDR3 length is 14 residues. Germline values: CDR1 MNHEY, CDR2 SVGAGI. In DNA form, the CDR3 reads TGTGCCAGCAGTAGGGACAGGGTTGGCGAGACCCAGTACTTC. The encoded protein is CASSRDRVGETQYF.

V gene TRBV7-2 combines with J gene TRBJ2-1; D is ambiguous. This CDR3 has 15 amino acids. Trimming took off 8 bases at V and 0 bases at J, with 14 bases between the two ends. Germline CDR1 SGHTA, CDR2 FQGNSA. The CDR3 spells CASSLGFASYNEQFF. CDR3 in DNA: TGTGCCAGCTCATTAGGTTTCGCCTCCTACAATGAGCAGTTCTTC. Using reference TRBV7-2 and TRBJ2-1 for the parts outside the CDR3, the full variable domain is GAGVSQSPSNKVTEKGKDVELRCDPISGHTALYWYRQSLGQGLEFLIYFQGNSAPDKSGLPSDRFSAERTGGSVSTLTIQRTQQEDSAVYLCASSLGFASYNEQFFGPGTRLTVL.

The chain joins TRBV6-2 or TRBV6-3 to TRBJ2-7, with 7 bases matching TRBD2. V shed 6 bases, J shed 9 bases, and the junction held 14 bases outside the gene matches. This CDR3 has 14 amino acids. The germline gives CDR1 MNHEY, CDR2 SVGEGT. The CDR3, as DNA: TGTGCCAGCAGCGGGGGGAGCCTCGTACTTGTGCAGTACTTC. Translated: CASSGGSLVLVQYF.

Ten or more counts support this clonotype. The CDR3 region is CASSVYGTGDNEQFF. The CDR3 nucleotides read TGTGCCAGCAGTGTATATGGGACAGGGGACAATGAGCAGTTCTTC. The chain employs TRBV25-1 and TRBJ2-1; 10 bases map to TRBD1. Per the germline V gene, CDR1 is MGHDK and CDR2 is SYGVNS. The CDR3 is 15 amino acids. The V and J ends lost 4 bases and 5 bases, in that order; junction bases with no gene match: 5.

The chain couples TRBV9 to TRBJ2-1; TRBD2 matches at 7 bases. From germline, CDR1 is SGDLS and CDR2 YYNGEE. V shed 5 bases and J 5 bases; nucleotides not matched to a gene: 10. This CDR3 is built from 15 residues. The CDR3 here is CASSYRTSRDNEQFF. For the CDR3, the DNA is TGTGCCAGCAGTTACCGGACTAGTCGGGACAATGAGCAGTTCTTC. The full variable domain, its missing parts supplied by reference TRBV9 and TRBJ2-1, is DSGVTQTPKHLITATGQRVTLRCSPRSGDLSVYWYQQSLDQGLQFLIQYYNGEERAKGNILERFSAQQFPDLHSELNLSSLELGDSALYFCASSYRTSRDNEQFFGPGTRLTVL.

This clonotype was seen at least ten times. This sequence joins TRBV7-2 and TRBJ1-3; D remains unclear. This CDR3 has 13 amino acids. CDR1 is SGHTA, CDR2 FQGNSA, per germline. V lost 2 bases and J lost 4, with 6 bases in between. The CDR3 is CASSLLDGNTIYF. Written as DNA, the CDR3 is TGTGCCAGCAGCTTATTGGACGGAAACACCATATATTTT. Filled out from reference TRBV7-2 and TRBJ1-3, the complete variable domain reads GAGVSQSPSNKVTEKGKDVELRCDPISGHTALYWYRQSLGQGLEFLIYFQGNSAPDKSGLPSDRFSAERTGGSVSTLTIQRTQQEDSAVYLCASSLLDGNTIYFGEGSWLTVV.

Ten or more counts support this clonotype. This CDR3 reads CSVHPLNQETQYF. The CDR3 nucleotides are TGCAGCGTTCACCCCCTGAACCAAGAGACCCAGTACTTC. The V gene is TRBV29-1, the J gene TRBJ2-5; D gene ambiguous. V lost 5 bases and J 0 bases, leaving 10 bases between the germline ends. CDR3 length equals 13 residues. CDR1 SQVTM and CDR2 ANQGSEA come from the germline V gene.

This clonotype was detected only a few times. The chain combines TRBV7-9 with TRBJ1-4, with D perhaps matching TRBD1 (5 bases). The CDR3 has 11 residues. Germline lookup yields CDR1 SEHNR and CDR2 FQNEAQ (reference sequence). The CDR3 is CACRGAGKLFF. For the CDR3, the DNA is TGTGCTTGTCGAGGGGCCGGAAAACTGTTTTTT.

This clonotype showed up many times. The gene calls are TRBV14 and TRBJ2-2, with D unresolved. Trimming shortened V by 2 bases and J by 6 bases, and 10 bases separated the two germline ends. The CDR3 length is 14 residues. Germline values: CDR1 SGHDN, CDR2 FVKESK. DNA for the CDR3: TGTGCCAGCAGCCAAAGACTGCCCGCCGGGGAGCTGTTTTTT. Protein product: CASSQRLPAGELFF.

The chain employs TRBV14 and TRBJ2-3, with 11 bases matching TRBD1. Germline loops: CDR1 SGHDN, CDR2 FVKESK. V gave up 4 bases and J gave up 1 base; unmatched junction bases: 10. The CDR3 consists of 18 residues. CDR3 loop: CASSRTGTGGFGTDTQYF. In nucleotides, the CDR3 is TGTGCCAGCAGCCGAACCGGGACAGGGGGATTCGGCACAGATACGCAGTATTTT.

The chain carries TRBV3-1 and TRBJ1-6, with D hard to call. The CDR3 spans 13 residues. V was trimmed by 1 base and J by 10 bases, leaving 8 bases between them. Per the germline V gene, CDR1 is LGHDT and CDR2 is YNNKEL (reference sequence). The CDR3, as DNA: TGTGCCAGCAGCCAAGTCTCAGGCTCACCCCTCCACTTT. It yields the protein CASSQVSGSPLHF.

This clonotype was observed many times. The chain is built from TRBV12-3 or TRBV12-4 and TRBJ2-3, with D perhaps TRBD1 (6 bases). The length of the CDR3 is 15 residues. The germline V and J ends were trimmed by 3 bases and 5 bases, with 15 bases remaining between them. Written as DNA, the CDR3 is TGTGCCAGCAGTTTCGGCAGAGGGACACGAGATACGCAGTATTTT. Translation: CASSFGRGTRDTQYF.